These 10 T cell receptor beta chains were all obtained from the same sample, sequenced in a study of T cell responses to AZD1222 COVID-19 vaccine. Profiled with immunoSEQ multiplex PCR; TCRdb holds only in-frame clones, not every one. Among roughly 100,000 clones listed, around 85% were seen once. Source: peripheral blood, taken 28 days after the second AZD1222 dose. The receptors derive from an adult who received the AZD1222 COVID-19 vaccine.

This clone was detected once. V usage is TRBV5-1 and J usage is TRBJ2-1, with 7 bases matching TRBD2. This CDR3 has 14 residues. J lost 6 bases, V lost 4 bases, and 7 bases had no gene match. Germline V gene sequence: CDR1 SGHRS, CDR2 YFSETQ. The CDR3 loop is CASSLSTSSNEQFF. The CDR3, as DNA: TGCGCCAGCAGCCTTTCGACTAGCTCCAATGAGCAGTTCTTC. Together with reference TRBV5-1 and TRBJ2-1, the CDR3 gives the full variable domain: KAGVTQTPRYLIKTRGQQVTLSCSPISGHRSVSWYQQTPGQGLQFLFEYFSETQRNKGNFPGRFSGRQFSNSRSEMNVSTLELGDSALYLCASSLSTSSNEQFFGPGTRLTVL.

This clone was found once. CDR3 residues: CASSPSPLALTYEQYF. Written as DNA, the CDR3 is TGCGCCAGCAGCCCCTCCCCCCTCGCCCTAACCTACGAGCAGTACTTC. The chain is built from TRBV5-1 and TRBJ2-7, with D unclear. V shed 4 bases and J shed 2 bases, with 19 bases lying between them. The CDR3 extends over 16 amino acids. Per germline, CDR1 SGHRS and CDR2 YFSETQ. The full variable domain, in which reference TRBV5-1 and TRBJ2-7 provide the parts outside the CDR3, is KAGVTQTPRYLIKTRGQQVTLSCSPISGHRSVSWYQQTPGQGLQFLFEYFSETQRNKGNFPGRFSGRQFSNSRSEMNVSTLELGDSALYLCASSPSPLALTYEQYFGPGTRLTVT.

This sequence joins TRBV5-5 and TRBJ2-7; no definite D call. With 2 bases removed from V and 0 bases from J, the gap between germline ends came to 12 bases. Germline CDR1 and CDR2: SGHKS and YYEKEE (reference sequence). The CDR3 covers 15 residues. The DNA of the CDR3 is TGTGCCAGCAGCTTCGGTCCGACCAACTCCTACGAGCAGTACTTC. Protein sequence: CASSFGPTNSYEQYF.

The chain recombines TRBV19 with TRBJ1-2; TRBD1 agrees at 8 bases. Germline V gene data show CDR1 as LNHDA and CDR2 as SQIVND (reference sequence). CDR3 length: 15 residues. Trimming took 3 bases from V and 2 from J; bases not matched to a gene: 5. CDR3 amino acids: CASSIGTGQNYGYTF. The CDR3 region has the DNA TGTGCCAGTAGTATCGGGACAGGACAAAACTATGGCTACACCTTC.

This clone was recorded a few times. CDR3 coding DNA: TGTGCCTGGGACAGGGGACCGAACACCGGGGAGCTGTTTTTT. Translating gives CAWDRGPNTGELFF. The chain has TRBV30 and TRBJ2-2, with 8 positions matching TRBD1. Unmatched junction bases numbered 2, after V lost 5 bases and J lost 0 bases. Germline loops: CDR1 GTSNPN, CDR2 SVGIG (reference sequence). The CDR3 is 14 amino acids.

V gene TRBV19 combines with J gene TRBJ2-3; the match to TRBD1 covers 7 bases. Germline assignment: CDR1 LNHDA and CDR2 SQIVND (reference sequence). The CDR3 runs to 14 residues. The junction had 6 bases not matched to a gene; V was cut back by 7 bases and J by 2 bases. The CDR3 reads CASTPTGTTDTQYF. As DNA, the CDR3 is TGTGCCAGTACCCCGACAGGGACCACAGATACGCAGTATTTT.

V gene TRBV18 combines with J gene TRBJ1-1; no definite D call. Germline V CDR1 and CDR2: KGHSH, LQKENI. Trimming pared 5 bases from V and 1 base from J, leaving 8 bases between. This CDR3 has 13 residues. The CDR3 loop is CASSAKSNTEAFF. DNA for the CDR3: TGTGCCAGCTCAGCGAAGTCGAACACTGAAGCTTTCTTT.

This chain connects TRBV11-2 to TRBJ2-3; weak D call: TRBD1 (5 bases). This CDR3 has 16 residues. V lost 1 base to trimming and J lost 0 bases, with 11 bases between them. Germline V gives CDR1 SGHAT, CDR2 FQNNGV. The CDR3 DNA is TGTGCCAGCAGCTTAGGGGGCGGACCCAGCACAGATACGCAGTATTTT. Translation: CASSLGGGPSTDTQYF.

This clone showed up just a few times. CDR3 residues: CASSFEGIYGYTF. In nucleotides, the CDR3 is TGCGCCAGCAGCTTTGAGGGAATCTATGGCTACACCTTC. The J gene is TRBJ1-2, the V gene TRBV5-1; D unclear. The CDR3 is 13 amino acids. V lost 2 bases, J lost 4 bases, and 9 bases lay in between. Germline V gene data show CDR1 as SGHRS and CDR2 as YFSETQ. Together with reference TRBV5-1 and TRBJ1-2, the CDR3 gives the full variable domain: KAGVTQTPRYLIKTRGQQVTLSCSPISGHRSVSWYQQTPGQGLQFLFEYFSETQRNKGNFPGRFSGRQFSNSRSEMNVSTLELGDSALYLCASSFEGIYGYTFGSGTRLTVV.

V usage is TRBV11-3 and J usage is TRBJ2-2; the match to TRBD2 covers 13 bases. Germline assignment: CDR1 SGHNT and CDR2 YENEEA. The CDR3 is 17 amino acids. The J segment lost 3 bases and the V segment lost 5 bases, leaving 6 bases of the junction unmatched. The CDR3 here is CASSHTSGGAHTGELFF. The CDR3 DNA sequence: TGTGCCAGCAGCCACACTAGCGGGGGGGCCCACACCGGGGAGCTGTTTTTT.